What follows are 3 T cell receptor beta chains derived from one specimen sequenced in a study of blood T cell repertoires in COVID-19. Sequenced by immunoSEQ multiplex PCR; TCRdb stores in-frame clones only, minus some. The table has roughly 410,000 clones, 89% seen once. The source material was peripheral blood. The receptors originated from a man in his forties with acute or convalescent COVID-19.

V gene TRBV27 combines with J gene TRBJ2-5, with 9 bases lining up with TRBD2. With 11 bases clipped from V and 5 bases from J, the junction kept 12 bases outside the gene matches. Germline V CDR1 and CDR2: MNHEY, SMNVEV (reference sequence). The CDR3 sequence is 14 residues long. The CDR3 DNA is TGTGCCTGCCAGGCTAGCGGGGTTCCCGAGACCCAGTACTTC. Translation gives CACQASGVPETQYF.

This clone was seen once. The V and J genes are TRBV5-4 and TRBJ1-2, with 8 bases lining up with TRBD1. Losses at the gene ends were 4 bases for V and 4 bases for J; bases not matched to a gene: 6. Germline CDR1 reads SGHNT; CDR2 reads YYREEE (reference sequence). The CDR3 contains 14 residues. The CDR3 loop reads CASSPGQGAYGYTF. The CDR3 DNA reads TGTGCCAGCAGCCCCGGACAGGGCGCCTATGGCTACACCTTC.

The chain employs TRBV5-1 and TRBJ1-1; 7 bases match TRBD1. The CDR3 sequence is 15 residues long. Per the germline V gene, CDR1 is SGHRS and CDR2 is YFSETQ. The trim removed 4 bases at V and 1 base at J, leaving 7 bases unmatched. CDR3 in amino acids: CASSISGTENTEAFF. As DNA, the CDR3 is TGCGCCAGCAGCATCTCCGGGACAGAGAACACTGAAGCTTTCTTT.